One T cell receptor beta chain is described in this entry. Its recognized antigen is unknown. No per-base quality is available; no much larger clone lies one base away. Deletion took 10 bases off V and 3 bases off J, with a span of 18 bases between the germline ends. The germline V gene gives CDR1 as MNHNS and CDR2 as SASEGT. From cysteine to phenylalanine, the CDR3 is 14 amino acids long. CDR3 DNA only is kept here, 42 bases in frame from base 1. These data come from a study of cytomegalovirus exposure and HLA in healthy donors (dated 2017 in TCRdb). Some background on the complete study: According to an earlier analysis of several hundred of the donors, about 179 million T cells yielded 120 million or so unique TCR beta sequences and roughly 280 Gb of sequence data. An early release covering roughly 640 HLA-typed donors comprised 300 to 350 gigabases of sequencing data and 65 million to 100 million unique TCR sequences. Among the roughly 400 genotyped donors, 75% to 90% belonged to the genetic ancestry cluster associated with self-reported Caucasian donors. The aim of the study was to test whether cataloging public T cell receptors could identify signatures of past pathogen exposure. Using immunosequencing, the study profiled T cell repertoires from fewer than 850 subjects and related those repertoires to cytomegalovirus serostatus. Besides the first cohort of hundreds of subjects, a separate validation cohort made up of over 95 different subjects was used. The study combined high-throughput TCR immunosequencing, statistical association of individual TCRs with disease status, and machine learning to predict cytomegalovirus infection status. A later analysis re-examined previously published TCR beta repertoires from about 670 donors and added high-resolution HLA genotyping to investigate patterns of TCR occurrence. Rather than drawing on any new phenotypic data, the later analysis identified candidate immune exposures from TCR beta sequences and the way those sequences occurred across donors. To decide whether each TCR beta V gene segment behaved as functional or pseudogenic, an earlier analysis of several hundred of the donors relied on high-throughput TCR beta sequencing. Alongside the repertoire data, information on donor age, sex, ethnicity and CMV serostatus was compiled. In a later genetic analysis, genome-wide SNP genotypes for about three fifths of the roughly 670 donors were used, and that subset was treated as a discovery cohort. Every repertoire in the discovery cohort had been generated on one and the same sequencing platform. HLA typing covered class I and class II loci at four-digit resolution. Typing coverage differed by locus: A, B, C, DRB1 and DQB1 were typed in about 620-640 donors, DQA1 in about 560, DPA1 in nearly 610, and DPB1 in around 490. Because of strong linkage in the cohort, five DR-DQ haplotypes were treated as single units for association and clustering. Across approximately 400 genotyped donors of the cohort, an average of 235,054 unique TCR beta nucleotide sequences per donor were sequenced, and roughly 17% of those sequences were non-productive.

The cohort was made up of approximately 700 healthy bone marrow donors. Cohort members were all nominally healthy when sampled, although unrecorded immune exposures were likely present. The donor was CMV seropositive and belonged to the group of 250 to 300 seropositive cohort members. A peripheral blood sample was collected from each donor, and TCR beta sequencing was performed on peripheral blood mononuclear cells. The Qiagen DNeasy Blood Extraction Kit was used to extract genomic DNA from the blood cell samples. The library was generated by the immunoSEQ multiplex PCR assay. For the multiplex PCR, a mixture combining 60 forward primers for TCR Vbeta segments and 13 reverse primers for TCR Jbeta segments was used. A multiplex PCR assay on genomic DNA amplified the CDR3 region of rearranged TCR beta genes. The Illumina HiSeq System was used to sequence the amplified TCR beta libraries as 87-base-pair reads. The published analysis was carried out like this. A later analysis tallied 80 million to 95 million unique TCR beta chains across the 700 or so repertoires, and around 9.9 million of those chains were shared by two or more donors. Raw reads were error-corrected and collapsed into unique sequences by a nearest-neighbor algorithm in which closely related sequences were merged to remove PCR and sequencing errors. Alignment of CDR3 sequences to IMGT reference sequences was used to assign V, D and J gene segments. For a sequence to be retained, at least a six-nucleotide match to both a V gene segment and a J gene segment was required. A rearrangement counted as productive if the CDR3 had no stop codons and remained in frame with V and J, and every other rearrangement counted as non-productive. Following IMGT convention, CDR3 was defined as the stretch from the second conserved V-encoded cysteine up to the conserved J-encoded phenylalanine. In an earlier analysis of around 540 of the donors, sequences lacking an unambiguous match to a single V gene segment were excluded. An earlier analysis of a few hundred of the donors called V segments functional above 56.7% productive rearrangements and segregating when the between-donor standard deviation exceeded 5%. A statistical classification framework was developed to diagnose cytomegalovirus status using the catalog of TCR beta chain sequences. A later analysis assigned V and J genes by comparing TCR nucleotide sequences with IMGT/GENE-DB human TR gene sequences. A later analysis assigned CDR3 sequences and most-parsimonious VDJ recombination scenarios with the TCRdist pipeline. In a later analysis, each TCR beta chain was defined by its CDR3 amino acid sequence together with its V-gene family, and reads without a unique V-gene family were excluded. In a later analysis, fewer than 650 highly shared, low-generation-probability nucleotide sequences were removed to address suspected cross-contamination and a sequencing artifact. A later analysis calculated a clonal expansion index for each public chain from normalized within-repertoire ranks of inferred template counts. A later analysis computed generation probabilities with a VDJ recombination model fitted to out-of-frame rearrangements, and checked the results against IGoR. In a later analysis, hypergeometric tests were used to score TCR-TCR, TCR-HLA and TCR-CMV co-occurrence, with a repertoire-size bias correction applied to TCR pairs. To estimate false discovery rates, a later analysis permuted the HLA or CMV assignments 20 times. In a later analysis, co-occurring TCRs were grouped using DBSCAN, and TCRdist sequence similarity was added for clustering within HLA-allele-positive subsets. Repertoires with fewer than 30,000 or more than 120,000 public chains, plus five repertoires with anomalous nucleotide sharing, were excluded from co-occurrence clustering. This immuneACCESS table, as held by TCRdb, lists in-frame sequences with V and J called but not all clones. Of the missing ones, under half trace to an unresolved V gene in checked studies; the others have no known cause. Clone size and the V and J calls come from that table; the DNA yielded D and trimming. This sample lists some 85,000 clones; about 78% were detected once. The leading ten clones occupy 5.5% to 6% of the sample.

General findings and caveats noted by the study authors: In both the original and validation cohorts, the classifier was reported to diagnose cytomegalovirus status with high specificity and sensitivity. In a later analysis, the rate of TCR association differed among HLA loci, with DRB1 alleles having the most associated TCRs and HLA-C alleles having the fewest. Because HLA typing was missing for some donors at each locus, association tests included only the typed subset. Because the 87-base-pair reads could not distinguish some IMGT-functional V segments, including TRBV6-2 and TRBV6-3, those segments were excluded. Only TCR beta chains were sequenced in this cohort, and the absence of alpha or paired-chain data limited detectable features. Most TCR sequences were seen in very few donors, while some public TCRs were found in many individuals. According to a later analysis, parvovirus B19, influenza, CMV and Epstein-Barr virus appeared linked to several top co-occurrence clusters. Linkage disequilibrium might explain the correlated functional status among segregating V segments, but an unknown experimental factor could not be excluded. Strong co-occurrence of HLA alleles, especially DR and DQ, made assigning TCR associations to individual alleles difficult. The only immune exposure information available for the cohort was CMV serostatus. According to a later genetic analysis, donors in an Asian-associated ancestry cluster had fewer N-insertions in productive TCRs than the approximately 630-donor mean. V-gene and J-gene trimming of TCR beta chains was associated with a missense DCLRE1C variant in a later genetic analysis, and the association was replicated in an independent cohort. A further reported finding was that TCR beta sequences accurately predicted the HLA-A and HLA-B alleles for most subjects in the first cohort. A group of highly shared sequence variants was considered likely to be a technical artifact of the sequencing pipeline. About 17 rarely observed V segments, including chromosome 9 orphons, were excluded from the earlier analysis of a few hundred of the donors because counts were too low. In a later analysis, HLA-associated TCR beta chains were found to be more clonally expanded and to have lower generation probabilities than equally common non-associated chains. Specific HLA alleles were associated with 16,951 TCR beta sequences at a false discovery rate of 0.05 in a later analysis. In an earlier analysis of about 550 of the donors, most TCR beta V segments were observed in productive rearrangements about 87% or about 30% of the time, broadly matching IMGT annotations. It was suggested by the authors that the approach could potentially be generalized to other disease states and immunological phenotypes. Sequencing depth was assumed to be roughly uniform across donors in the presence/absence analyses, though that assumption may not hold. Most CMV-associated TCR beta chains appeared to be HLA-restricted in a later analysis, and the HLA associations seemed to be driven largely by CMV exposure. Three of the identified cytomegalovirus-associated TCR beta chains were confirmed in vitro to be specific for cytomegalovirus antigens. The study listed approximately 160 TCR beta chains as associated with cytomegalovirus.

The sequence is built from TRBV6-1 and TRBJ1-1; the D gene is perhaps TRBD1, on 6 matching bases. Input material: PBMCs. The TCR comes from a man aged 18 to 29 in good health and CMV-seropositive. Here is the DNA: TGTGCCACTCTAGGGGGGGTACGGGACACTGAAGCTTTCTTT. Its amino acids are CATLGGVRDTEAFF.